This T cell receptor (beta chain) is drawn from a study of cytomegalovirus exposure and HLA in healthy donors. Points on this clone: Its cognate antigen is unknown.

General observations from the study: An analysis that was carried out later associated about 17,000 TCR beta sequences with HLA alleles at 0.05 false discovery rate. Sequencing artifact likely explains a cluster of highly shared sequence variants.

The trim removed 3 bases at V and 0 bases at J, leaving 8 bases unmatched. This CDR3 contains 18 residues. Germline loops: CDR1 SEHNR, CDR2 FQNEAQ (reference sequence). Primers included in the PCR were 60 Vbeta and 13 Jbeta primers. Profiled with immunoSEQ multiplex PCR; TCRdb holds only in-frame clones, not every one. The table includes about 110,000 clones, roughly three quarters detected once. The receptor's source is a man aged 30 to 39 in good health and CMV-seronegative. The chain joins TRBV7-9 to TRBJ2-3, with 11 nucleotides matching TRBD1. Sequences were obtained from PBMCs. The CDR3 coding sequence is TGTGCCAGCAGCTTCCGGGACAGGGGGTTTTCTAGCACAGATACGCAGTATTTT. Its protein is CASSFRDRGFSSTDTQYF.